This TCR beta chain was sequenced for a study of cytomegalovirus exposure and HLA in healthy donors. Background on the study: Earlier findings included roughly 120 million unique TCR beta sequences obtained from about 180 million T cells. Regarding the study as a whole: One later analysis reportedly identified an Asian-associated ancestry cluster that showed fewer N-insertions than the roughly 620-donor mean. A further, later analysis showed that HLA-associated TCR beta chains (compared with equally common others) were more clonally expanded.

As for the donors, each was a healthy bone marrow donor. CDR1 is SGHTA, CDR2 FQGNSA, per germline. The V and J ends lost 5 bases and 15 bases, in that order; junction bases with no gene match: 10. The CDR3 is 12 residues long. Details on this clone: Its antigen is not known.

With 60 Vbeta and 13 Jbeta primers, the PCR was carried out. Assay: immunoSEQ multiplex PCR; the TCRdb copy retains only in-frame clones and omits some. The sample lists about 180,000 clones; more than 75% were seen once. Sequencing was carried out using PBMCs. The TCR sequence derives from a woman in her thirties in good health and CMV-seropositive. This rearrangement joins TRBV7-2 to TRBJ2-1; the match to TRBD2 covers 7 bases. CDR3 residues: CASSPDSGVTFF. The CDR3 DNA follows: TGTGCCAGCAGCCCTGACAGCGGGGTTACGTTCTTC.